This T cell receptor beta chain came from a study of immune heterogeneity within non-small cell lung tumors listed by TCRdb under 2018. In the study overall: By histology, the tumors were a few squamous cell carcinomas, nine to eleven non-squamous carcinomas and 1 tumor not otherwise specified. Whole-exome sequencing, RNA-seq and TCR beta repertoire sequencing were combined for multiple spatially distinct regions from each NSCLC tumor so that intratumoral immune heterogeneity could be examined. Transcriptome data were available for just 40 or so loci from around twelve patients, whereas TCR repertoire analysis spanned just over 55 tumor loci from approximately 14 patients. For mutant peptides 8 to 11 amino acids long, netMHCpan-3.0 predicted neoantigen binding to the HLA alleles of each patient. What the study reported, not specific to this receptor: A statistically significant but moderate positive correlation (R around 0.3) was observed between local T-cell repertoire clonality and local tumor mutational burden. Identical dominant CDR3B clonotypes recurred across loci within a patient, yet different tumor locations also harbored unique high-frequency clones. High-frequency TCR beta clonotypes were largely distinct between individual patients.

A multiplex PCR system amplified the TCR beta CDR3 region, with a first 10-cycle round using 32 V-gene forward and 13 J-gene reverse primers. The first PCR round used a QIAGEN Multiplex PCR Kit, and the primer sequences were filed in Chinese patent CN105087789A. Illumina universal primers were attached in a second round of PCR run with the Phusion High-Fidelity PCR Kit. Sequencing of the TCR libraries was done on the Illumina HiSeq X Ten platform in paired-end mode with a 151 bp read length. The authors' analysis ran thus. Cutadapt removed reads without multiplex PCR primers, PEAR merged read pairs, and MiXCR with default settings called CDR3 regions. Repertoire diversity was assessed by Shannon entropy, and clonality was calculated as one minus the Shannon entropy divided by the ln of the count of productive unique sequences. Clonotypes present at frequencies of at least 0.5% were defined as dominant or high-frequency T-cell clones. TCRdb applied fastp at Q25 and MiXCR to the public reads, then kept only in-frame beta chains. One record per CDR3 amino acid sequence lists the most common genes and DNA. The V and J calls and clone size come from TCRdb's table, not from the authors' own analysis. The sample contains tens of thousands of distinct CDR3 sequences, more than 25% of them found a single time. Of the sample, under 5% falls within the top ten clones.

At the junction V is shortened by 1 base and J by 0 bases, with 7 bases in between. The CDR3 numbers 15 residues from cysteine through phenylalanine. Only the CDR3 DNA stays, 45 bases, in frame from base 1. The germline V gene yields SGHTA for CDR1 and FQGNSA for CDR2. Genomic DNA was extracted from bulk tumor tissue and used as the TCR template, and approximately 600 ng gDNA was amplified per sample. Multiple biopsies per primary tumor were taken during surgery, spaced as far apart as possible within the tumor mass. The study cohort was described as untreated, and patients were newly diagnosed NSCLC cases undergoing curative surgery. The donors were fewer than 17 patients with newly diagnosed non-small cell lung cancer who were having surgery with curative intent. A couple of independent pathologists reviewed the resected tumor masses. Sequencing was performed only on DNA and RNA samples of high quality.

On this clonotype: The antigen it recognizes is unknown. Base qualities are missing; no much larger clone stands one base away.

Sequenced material: lung tumor tissue. The chain joins TRBV7-2 to TRBJ2-1, with a weak D call of TRBD2 (6 bases match). This TCR derives from a man in his forties with non-small cell lung cancer. The CDR3: CASSLVAVSYNEQFF. The sequenced DNA is TGTGCCAGCAGCTTAGTAGCGGTCTCCTACAATGAGCAGTTCTTC.